This is a list of T cell receptor beta chains from one sample in a study of tumor and adjacent non-tumor tissue in lung cancer. TCRdb independently ran MiXCR on the multiplex PCR reads; one entry per CDR3 protein. The sample consists of 110,000 or so distinct CDR3 sequences, under 65% of them appearing once. Sequenced: distant non-tumor lung tissue. Receptors originate from a man aged 55-75 years with non-small cell lung cancer. CDR3s include the opening cysteine and the closing phenylalanine or tryptophan. A D gene is named only where the DNA matches it firmly. Clone size is stated in some rows and not others, as once, few, many or a class when expanded.

clone_size: once
j_call: TRBJ1-1
v_call: TRBV5-1
d_call: NA
cdr3_aa: CANSLEAGKNTETFF
cdr3_nt: TGCGCCAACAGCTTGGAAGCAGGGAAGAACACTGAAACTTTCTTT

clone_size: NA
j_call: TRBJ2-7
v_call: TRBV11-2
d_call: NA
cdr3_aa: CASSLGGQTYDKYF
cdr3_nt: TGTGCCAGCAGCTTGGGCGGACAGACCTACGATAAGTACTTC

clone_size: NA
j_call: TRBJ2-1
v_call: TRBV11-3
d_call: TRBD2
cdr3_aa: CAGSLDGTSGRRNEQFF
cdr3_nt: TGCGCCGGCAGCTTAGATGGTACTAGCGGGAGGCGCAATGAGCAGTTCTTC

clone_size: NA
j_call: TRBJ2-3
v_call: TRBV6-5
d_call: TRBD2
cdr3_aa: CAKSYGGGRADTQYF
cdr3_nt: TGTGCCAAGAGTTACGGTGGCGGGAGGGCAGATACGCAGTATTTT

clone_size: NA
j_call: TRBJ2-2
v_call: TRBV6-2/TRBV6-3
d_call: TRBD1
cdr3_aa: CASSDRQGDITGELSF
cdr3_nt: TGTGCCAGCAGTGACAGACAGGGGGATATCACCGGGGAGCTGTCTTTT

clone_size: once
j_call: TRBJ1-1
v_call: TRBV6-6
d_call: TRBD1
cdr3_aa: CASTPTGGQGSPRTEAFF
cdr3_nt: TGTGCCAGCACCCCTACTGGGGGACAGGGATCGCCTAGGACTGAAGCTTTCTTT

clone_size: NA
j_call: TRBJ2-3
v_call: TRBV11-3
d_call: NA
cdr3_aa: CASSLVGYTDTEYF
cdr3_nt: TGTGCCAGCAGCTTAGTCGGATACACAGATACAGAGTATTTT

clone_size: few
j_call: TRBJ2-2
v_call: TRBV5-1
d_call: TRBD2
cdr3_aa: CASRTSPDTGELFF
cdr3_nt: TGCGCCAGCCGGACTAGCCCCGACACCGGGGAGCTGTTTTTT

clone_size: many
j_call: TRBJ2-3
v_call: TRBV12-3/TRBV12-4
d_call: TRBD1
cdr3_aa: CASRPRTGASDTQYF
cdr3_nt: TGTGCCAGCAGGCCCAGGACAGGGGCATCCGATACGCAGTATTTT

clone_size: many
j_call: TRBJ2-7
v_call: TRBV6-6
d_call: NA
cdr3_aa: CASSYSDGLDEQYF
cdr3_nt: TGTGCCAGCAGTTATTCTGATGGACTCGACGAGCAGTACTTC

clone_size: NA
j_call: TRBJ2-3
v_call: TRBV11-2
d_call: NA
cdr3_aa: CVSSDGTYDTDTQYF
cdr3_nt: TGTGTCAGCAGCGACGGGACTTATGACACAGATACGCAGTATTTT

clone_size: NA
j_call: TRBJ2-3
v_call: TRBV7-9
d_call: TRBD1
cdr3_aa: CAISEGQGAMDTQYF
cdr3_nt: TGTGCCATCAGCGAGGGACAGGGGGCGATGGATACGCAGTATTTT

clone_size: NA
j_call: TRBJ2-1
v_call: TRBV29-1
d_call: TRBD2
cdr3_aa: CNVGGTSRYNEQLF
cdr3_nt: TGCAACGTTGGTGGGACTAGCAGATACAATGAGCAGCTCTTC

clone_size: few
j_call: TRBJ2-3
v_call: TRBV11-3
d_call: NA
cdr3_aa: CTSSLQGIITDTQYF
cdr3_nt: TGTACCAGCAGCTTGCAGGGTATAATCACAGATACGCAGTATTTT

clone_size: NA
j_call: TRBJ2-1
v_call: TRBV29-1
d_call: NA
cdr3_aa: CSVGASIGDYNEQLF
cdr3_nt: TGCAGCGTTGGGGCATCTATCGGGGATTACAATGAGCAGCTCTTC

clone_size: NA
j_call: TRBJ2-7
v_call: TRBV5-6
d_call: NA
cdr3_aa: CACSHPCADSHEQYF
cdr3_nt: TGTGCCTGCAGCCATCCATGTGCAGATTCCCACGAGCAGTACTTC

clone_size: medium-sized
j_call: TRBJ1-5
v_call: TRBV4-1
d_call: NA
cdr3_aa: CASSQDPGNGNQPQHF
cdr3_nt: TGCGCCAGCAGCCAAGATCCAGGGAATGGCAATCAGCCCCAGCATTTT

clone_size: NA
j_call: TRBJ2-4
v_call: TRBV6-5
d_call: NA
cdr3_aa: CASSPGCSVLAKNIQYF
cdr3_nt: TGTGCCAGCAGCCCCGGGTGTTCGGTTCTAGCCAAAAACATTCAGTACTTC

clone_size: few
j_call: TRBJ2-2
v_call: TRBV11-1
d_call: TRBD2
cdr3_aa: CASSPTSATGELLF
cdr3_nt: TGTGCCAGCAGCCCGACTAGCGCTACCGGGGAACTGCTTTTT

clone_size: few
j_call: TRBJ2-7
v_call: TRBV4-1
d_call: NA
cdr3_aa: CASGQVGQRYEQYF
cdr3_nt: TGCGCCAGTGGCCAAGTCGGCCAGCGCTACGAGCAGTACTTC

clone_size: NA
j_call: TRBJ2-7
v_call: TRBV28
d_call: NA
cdr3_aa: CASKISSSSYGQYF
cdr3_nt: TGTGCCAGCAAAATCAGCAGTAGCTCCTATGGGCAGTACTTC

clone_size: many
j_call: TRBJ2-1
v_call: TRBV6-6
d_call: TRBD1
cdr3_aa: CASSLRDRRNEQFF
cdr3_nt: TGTGCCAGCTCCTTAAGGGACAGACGTAATGAGCAGTTCTTC

clone_size: NA
j_call: TRBJ2-3
v_call: TRBV15
d_call: NA
cdr3_aa: CATSRQTGGPPGDTQYF
cdr3_nt: TGTGCCACCAGCAGGCAGACTGGCGGGCCCCCCGGGGATACGCAGTATTTT

clone_size: few
j_call: TRBJ2-1
v_call: TRBV29-1
d_call: TRBD1
cdr3_aa: CGVAQGVAYNEQFF
cdr3_nt: TGTGGCGTAGCGCAGGGGGTGGCTTACAATGAGCAGTTCTTC

clone_size: many
j_call: TRBJ2-7
v_call: TRBV6-6
d_call: TRBD2
cdr3_aa: CASSYSVVAGGPYEQYF
cdr3_nt: TGTGCCAGCAGTTACTCAGTGGTAGCGGGAGGCCCCTACGAGCAGTACTTC

clone_size: many
j_call: TRBJ2-7
v_call: TRBV5-1
d_call: NA
cdr3_aa: CASTWRTGTYEQYF
cdr3_nt: TGCGCCAGCACCTGGCGTACAGGCACCTACGAGCAGTACTTC

clone_size: many
j_call: TRBJ2-2
v_call: TRBV5-6
d_call: TRBD1
cdr3_aa: CASSLIGGQGVTGELFF
cdr3_nt: TGTGCCAGCAGCCTGATAGGGGGACAGGGCGTTACCGGGGAGCTGTTTTTT

clone_size: many
j_call: TRBJ2-6
v_call: TRBV5-1
d_call: NA
cdr3_aa: CASSLGLASGANVLTF
cdr3_nt: TGCGCCAGCAGCTTGGGGTTGGCTTCTGGGGCCAACGTCCTGACTTTC

clone_size: NA
j_call: TRBJ2-1
v_call: TRBV11-3
d_call: NA
cdr3_aa: CASKRTTTSTEQFF
cdr3_nt: TGTGCCAGCAAACGGACTACTACGTCTACCGAGCAGTTTTTC

clone_size: NA
j_call: TRBJ2-7
v_call: TRBV4-3
d_call: NA
cdr3_aa: CASRQDHQAPTYEQYF
cdr3_nt: TGCGCCAGCAGACAAGACCACCAAGCGCCTACATACGAGCAGTACTTC

clone_size: NA
j_call: TRBJ2-1
v_call: TRBV11-3
d_call: NA
cdr3_aa: CASSIEGLSNEQFF
cdr3_nt: TGTGCCAGCAGCATAGAGGGACTTAGTAATGAGCAGTTCTTC

clone_size: NA
j_call: TRBJ2-2
v_call: TRBV11-2
d_call: TRBD2
cdr3_aa: CASSSGLALATNTGELFF
cdr3_nt: TGTGCCAGCAGCTCGGGACTAGCGTTAGCGACGAACACCGGGGAGTTGTTTTTT

clone_size: NA
j_call: TRBJ1-5
v_call: TRBV6-2/TRBV6-3
d_call: TRBD1
cdr3_aa: CSCNLDRGIQPQHF
cdr3_nt: TGTTCTTGCAACTTAGACAGGGGGATTCAGCCCCAGCATTTT

clone_size: NA
j_call: TRBJ1-5
v_call: TRBV29-1
d_call: NA
cdr3_aa: CSARLGGQGINQPQHF
cdr3_nt: TGCAGCGCCCGGCTGGGGGGCCAGGGAATCAATCAGCCCCAGCATTTT

clone_size: many
j_call: TRBJ1-2
v_call: TRBV4-2
d_call: NA
cdr3_aa: CASSQVVGGDYGYTF
cdr3_nt: TGTGCCAGCAGCCAGGTGGTCGGAGGGGACTATGGCTACACCTTC

clone_size: medium-sized
j_call: TRBJ2-1
v_call: TRBV29-1
d_call: NA
cdr3_aa: CSVVGGDLGNEQFF
cdr3_nt: TGCAGCGTTGTGGGGGGAGACCTTGGCAATGAGCAGTTCTTC

clone_size: NA
j_call: TRBJ2-3
v_call: TRBV29-1
d_call: NA
cdr3_aa: CSVTGTCTDMQYF
cdr3_nt: TGCAGCGTTACCGGGACCTGCACAGATATGCAGTATTTT

clone_size: many
j_call: TRBJ2-6
v_call: TRBV12-5
d_call: TRBD2
cdr3_aa: CASGSSGGAAQRANVLTF
cdr3_nt: TGTGCTAGTGGCTCCAGCGGGGGGGCCGCTCAACGGGCCAACGTCCTGACTTTC

clone_size: NA
j_call: TRBJ1-1
v_call: TRBV12-3/TRBV12-4
d_call: TRBD1
cdr3_aa: CASSPGDRVSYAEAFF
cdr3_nt: TGTGCCAGCAGTCCAGGGGACAGGGTATCATACGCTGAAGCTTTCTTT

clone_size: once
j_call: TRBJ2-2
v_call: TRBV11-3
d_call: TRBD2
cdr3_aa: CAGRLVGGSATGELFF
cdr3_nt: TGTGCCGGCAGATTAGTAGGCGGGAGTGCCACCGGGGAGCTGTTTTTT

clone_size: NA
j_call: TRBJ2-7
v_call: TRBV5-6
d_call: NA
cdr3_aa: CASSRDRSYEQYF
cdr3_nt: TGTGCCAGCAGCCGTGACAGATCCTACGAGCAGTACTTC

clone_size: NA
j_call: TRBJ2-4
v_call: TRBV29-1
d_call: TRBD2
cdr3_aa: CSVEVLDSGSENIQHF
cdr3_nt: TGCAGCGTTGAAGTTTTAGATAGCGGGAGTGAAAACATTCAGCACTTC

clone_size: many
j_call: TRBJ2-5
v_call: TRBV6-6
d_call: NA
cdr3_aa: CASSPTGRQETQYF
cdr3_nt: TGTGCCAGCAGCCCTACCGGCCGACAAGAGACCCAGTACTTC

clone_size: NA
j_call: TRBJ1-2
v_call: TRBV6-1
d_call: NA
cdr3_aa: CASSSLYVYTF
cdr3_nt: TGTGCCAGCAGTTCCCTCTATGTCTACACCTTC

clone_size: NA
j_call: TRBJ2-1
v_call: TRBV6-2/TRBV6-3
d_call: TRBD2
cdr3_aa: CASSSLGRSAGTYNEQFF
cdr3_nt: TGTGCCAGCAGTTCTCTGGGGCGCTCAGCGGGGACTTACAATGAGCAGTTCTTC

clone_size: many
j_call: TRBJ1-1
v_call: TRBV29-1
d_call: NA
cdr3_aa: CSVVWDTEAFF
cdr3_nt: TGCAGCGTTGTCTGGGACACTGAAGCTTTCTTT